This T cell receptor beta chain was identified during a study of glioma-infiltrating T cells. V was shortened by 6 bases and J by 4 bases, with 16 bases between the two germline ends. Germline CDR1 and CDR2: DFQATT and SNEGSKA (reference sequence). This CDR3 contains 13 residues. TCR alpha and beta CDR3 regions were amplified from RNA using iRepertoire nested multiplex PCR. TCRdb re-called the multiplex PCR reads with MiXCR, one entry per CDR3 protein. Among fewer than 55,000 distinct CDR3 sequences listed, approximately 20% were seen once. This clonotype was counted many times. The sequencing sample was made of glioma tissue, nonneoplastic brain tissue, or PBMCs (not recorded which). The V gene is TRBV20-1, the J gene TRBJ2-7; unclear D gene. This clonotype was obtained from a human donor with low-grade glioma or glioblastoma, undergoing nonglioma brain surgery, or in good health (not recorded which). The DNA for the CDR3 is TGCAGTGCCCTAAGAGACTCCGAGTACGAGCAGTACTTC. It encodes CSALRDSEYEQYF.